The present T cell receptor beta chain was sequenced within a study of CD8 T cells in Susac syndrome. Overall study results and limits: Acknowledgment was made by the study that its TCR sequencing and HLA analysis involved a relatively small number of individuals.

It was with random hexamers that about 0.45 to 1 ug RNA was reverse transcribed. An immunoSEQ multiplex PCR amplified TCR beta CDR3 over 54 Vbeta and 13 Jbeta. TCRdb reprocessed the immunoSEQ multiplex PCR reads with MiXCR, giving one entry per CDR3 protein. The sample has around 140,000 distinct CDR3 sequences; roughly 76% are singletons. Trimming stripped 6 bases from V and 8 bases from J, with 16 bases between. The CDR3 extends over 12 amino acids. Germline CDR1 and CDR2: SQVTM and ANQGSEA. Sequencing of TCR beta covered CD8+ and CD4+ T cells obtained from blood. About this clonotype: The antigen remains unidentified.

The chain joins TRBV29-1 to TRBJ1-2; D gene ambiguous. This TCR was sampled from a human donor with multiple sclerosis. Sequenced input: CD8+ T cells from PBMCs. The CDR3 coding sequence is TGCAGCGTCGTAACCGCCCTAGCAGGCTACACCTTC. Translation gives CSVVTALAGYTF.